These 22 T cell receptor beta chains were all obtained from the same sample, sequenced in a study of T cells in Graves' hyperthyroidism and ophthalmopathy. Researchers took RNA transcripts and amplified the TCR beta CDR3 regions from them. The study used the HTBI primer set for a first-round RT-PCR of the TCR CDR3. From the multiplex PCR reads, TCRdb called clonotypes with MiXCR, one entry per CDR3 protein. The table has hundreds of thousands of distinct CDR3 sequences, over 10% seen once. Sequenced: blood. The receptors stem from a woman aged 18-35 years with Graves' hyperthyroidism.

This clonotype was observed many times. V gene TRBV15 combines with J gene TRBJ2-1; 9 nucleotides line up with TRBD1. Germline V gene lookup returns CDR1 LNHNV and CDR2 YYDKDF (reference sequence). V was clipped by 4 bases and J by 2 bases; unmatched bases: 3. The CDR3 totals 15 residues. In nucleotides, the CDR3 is TGTGCCACCAGCACGGGACAGGGTGCCTACAATGAGCAGTTCTTC. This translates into CATSTGQGAYNEQFF.

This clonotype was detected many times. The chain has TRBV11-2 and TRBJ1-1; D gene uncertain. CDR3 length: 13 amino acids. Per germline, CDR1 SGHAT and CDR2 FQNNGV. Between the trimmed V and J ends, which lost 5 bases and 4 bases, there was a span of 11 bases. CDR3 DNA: TGTGCCAGCAGCAGCCCTAGTGGCACTGAAGCTTTCTTT. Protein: CASSSPSGTEAFF.

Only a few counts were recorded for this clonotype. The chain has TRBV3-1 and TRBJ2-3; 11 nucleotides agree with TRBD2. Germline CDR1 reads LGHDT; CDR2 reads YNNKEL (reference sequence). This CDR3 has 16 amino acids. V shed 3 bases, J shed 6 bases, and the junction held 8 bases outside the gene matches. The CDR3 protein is CASSHFSGGAGDTQYF. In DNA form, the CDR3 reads TGTGCCAGCAGCCATTTTAGCGGGGGGGCCGGGGATACGCAGTATTTT.

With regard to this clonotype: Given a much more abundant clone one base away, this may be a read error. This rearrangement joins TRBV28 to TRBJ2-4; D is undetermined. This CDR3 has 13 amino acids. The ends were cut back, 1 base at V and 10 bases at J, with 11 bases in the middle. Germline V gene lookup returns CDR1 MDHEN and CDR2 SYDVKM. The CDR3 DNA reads TGTGCCAGCAGTTTATCCTGGATAACGATTCAGTACTTC. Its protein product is CASSLSWITIQYF.

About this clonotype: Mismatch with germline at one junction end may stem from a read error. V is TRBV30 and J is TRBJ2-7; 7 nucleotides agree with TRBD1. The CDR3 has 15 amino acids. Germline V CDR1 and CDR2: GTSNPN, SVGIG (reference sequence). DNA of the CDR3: TGTGCCTGCAAACATACAGACAGGGCCCACTACGAGCGGTACTTC. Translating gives CACKHTDRAHYERYF.

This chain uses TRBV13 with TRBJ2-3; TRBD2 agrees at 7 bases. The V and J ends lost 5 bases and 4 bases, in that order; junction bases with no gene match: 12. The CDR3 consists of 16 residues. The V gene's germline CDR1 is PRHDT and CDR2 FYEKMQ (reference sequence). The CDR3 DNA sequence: TGTGCCAGCAGCCGCTCGGGCGGGAGAAGTGCAGATACGCAGTATTTT. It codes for CASSRSGGRSADTQYF.

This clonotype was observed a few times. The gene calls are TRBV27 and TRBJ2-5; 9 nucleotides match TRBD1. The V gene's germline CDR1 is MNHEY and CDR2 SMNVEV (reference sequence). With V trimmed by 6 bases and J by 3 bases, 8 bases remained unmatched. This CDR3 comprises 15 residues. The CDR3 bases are TGTGCCAGCAGGTCACAGGGGGCCGGGGAAGAGACCCAGTACTTC. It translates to CASRSQGAGEETQYF.

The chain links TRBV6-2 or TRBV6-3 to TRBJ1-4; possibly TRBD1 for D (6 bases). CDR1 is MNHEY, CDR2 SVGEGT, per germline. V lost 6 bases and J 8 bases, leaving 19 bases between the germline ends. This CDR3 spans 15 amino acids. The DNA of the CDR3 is TGTGCCAGCAGCAACTGGGCGGGGGGGCAGGAAAAACTGTTTTTT. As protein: CASSNWAGGQEKLFF.

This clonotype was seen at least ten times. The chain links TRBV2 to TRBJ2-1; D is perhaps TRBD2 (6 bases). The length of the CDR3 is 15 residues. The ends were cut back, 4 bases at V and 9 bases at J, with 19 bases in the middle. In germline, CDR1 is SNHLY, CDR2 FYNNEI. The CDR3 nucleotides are TGTGCCAGCAGTGTAAGGGGTAGCGGTTCAGGTGAGCAGTTCTTC. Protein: CASSVRGSGSGEQFF.

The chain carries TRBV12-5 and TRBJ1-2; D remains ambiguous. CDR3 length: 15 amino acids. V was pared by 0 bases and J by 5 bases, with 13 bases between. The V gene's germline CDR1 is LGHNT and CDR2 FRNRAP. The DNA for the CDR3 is TGTGCTAGTGGTTTGGTATTAGGCGGGCTTTATGGCTACACCTTC. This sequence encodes CASGLVLGGLYGYTF. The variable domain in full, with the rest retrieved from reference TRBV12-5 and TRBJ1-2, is DARVTQTPRHKVTEMGQEVTMRCQPILGHNTVFWYRQTMMQGLELLAYFRNRAPLDDSGMPKDRFSAEMPDATLATLKIQPSEPRDSAVYFCASGLVLGGLYGYTFGSGTRLTVV.

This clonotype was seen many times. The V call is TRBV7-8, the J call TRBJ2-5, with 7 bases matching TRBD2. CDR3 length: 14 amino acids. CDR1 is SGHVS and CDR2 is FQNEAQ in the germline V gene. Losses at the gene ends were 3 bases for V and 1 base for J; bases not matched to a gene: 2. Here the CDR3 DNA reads TGTGCCAGCAGCTTTGCTAGCGGCCAAGAGACCCAGTACTTC. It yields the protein CASSFASGQETQYF.

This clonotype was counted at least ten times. The DNA for the CDR3 is TGTGCCAGCTCACCCCAGACAGGGGCTTACGAGCAGTACTTC. Encoded protein: CASSPQTGAYEQYF. The chain combines TRBV18 with TRBJ2-7; TRBD1 agrees at 8 bases. The CDR3 consists of 14 residues. CDR1 and CDR2 (germline): KGHSH, LQKENI. Trimming removed 3 bases from V and 4 bases from J; junction bases left unmatched: 5.

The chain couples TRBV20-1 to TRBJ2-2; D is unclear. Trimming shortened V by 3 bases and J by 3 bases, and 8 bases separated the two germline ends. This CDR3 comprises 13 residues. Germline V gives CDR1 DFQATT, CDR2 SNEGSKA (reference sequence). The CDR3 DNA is TGCAGTGCTAGGTGGACCCACACCGGGGAGCTGTTTTTT. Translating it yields CSARWTHTGELFF.

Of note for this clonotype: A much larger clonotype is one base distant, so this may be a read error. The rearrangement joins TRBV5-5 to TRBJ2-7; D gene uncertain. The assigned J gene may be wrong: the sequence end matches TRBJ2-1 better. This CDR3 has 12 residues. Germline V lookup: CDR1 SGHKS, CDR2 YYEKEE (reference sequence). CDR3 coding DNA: TGCGCCAGCAGCCTACTCCCTTACGAGCAGTTCTTC. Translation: CASSLLPYEQFF.

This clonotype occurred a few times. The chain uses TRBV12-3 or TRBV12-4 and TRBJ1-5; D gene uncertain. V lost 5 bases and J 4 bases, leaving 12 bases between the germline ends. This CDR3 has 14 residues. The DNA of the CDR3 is TGTGCCAGCAGTGAGGGTTTTACGAATCAGCCCCAGCATTTT. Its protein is CASSEGFTNQPQHF.

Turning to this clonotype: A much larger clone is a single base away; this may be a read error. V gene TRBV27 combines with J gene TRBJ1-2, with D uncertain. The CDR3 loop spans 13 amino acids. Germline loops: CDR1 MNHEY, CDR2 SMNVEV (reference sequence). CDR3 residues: CASSSVPGYGHTF. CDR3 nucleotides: TGTGCCAGCAGTTCCGTCCCTGGCTATGGCCACACCTTC.

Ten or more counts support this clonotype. CDR3: CASSQVGKEDIQYF. As DNA, the CDR3 is TGTGCCAGCAGCCAAGTCGGGAAGGAGGACATTCAGTACTTC. This chain joins TRBV3-1 and TRBJ2-4; D may be TRBD2 (5 bases). The CDR3 is 14 residues long. Germline assignment: CDR1 LGHDT and CDR2 YNNKEL (reference sequence). V lost 1 base, J lost 8 bases, and 12 bases lay in between.

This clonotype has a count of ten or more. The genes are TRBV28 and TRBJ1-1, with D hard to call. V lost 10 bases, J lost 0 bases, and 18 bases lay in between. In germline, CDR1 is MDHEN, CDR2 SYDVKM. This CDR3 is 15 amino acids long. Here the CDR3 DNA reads TGTGCCATTGTCCCACCAGGTCGGATGAACACTGAAGCTTTCTTT. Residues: CAIVPPGRMNTEAFF.

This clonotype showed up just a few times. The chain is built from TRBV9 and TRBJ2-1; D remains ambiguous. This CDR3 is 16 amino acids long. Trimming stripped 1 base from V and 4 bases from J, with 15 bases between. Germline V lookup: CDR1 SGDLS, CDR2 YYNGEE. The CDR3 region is CASSVNNRIEYNEQFF. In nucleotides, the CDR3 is TGTGCCAGCAGCGTAAATAATAGGATTGAGTACAATGAGCAGTTCTTC.

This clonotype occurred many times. The CDR3 DNA reads TGTGCCAGCAGGGGAATGGCAGGGGCCTCCTACGAGCAGTACTTC. Protein sequence: CASRGMAGASYEQYF. The chain has TRBV6-1 and TRBJ2-7, with D tentatively TRBD1 (6 bases). There are 15 residues in the CDR3. Trimming removed 6 bases at V and 0 bases at J, with 15 bases between. Germline V gene sequence: CDR1 MNHNS, CDR2 SASEGT.

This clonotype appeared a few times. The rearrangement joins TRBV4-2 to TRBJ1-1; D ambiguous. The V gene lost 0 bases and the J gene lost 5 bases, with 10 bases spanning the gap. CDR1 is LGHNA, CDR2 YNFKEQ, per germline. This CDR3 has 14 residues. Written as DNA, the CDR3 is TGTGCCAGCAGCCAAGAAAGGGTGGGGACTGAAGCTTTCTTT. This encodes CASSQERVGTEAFF.

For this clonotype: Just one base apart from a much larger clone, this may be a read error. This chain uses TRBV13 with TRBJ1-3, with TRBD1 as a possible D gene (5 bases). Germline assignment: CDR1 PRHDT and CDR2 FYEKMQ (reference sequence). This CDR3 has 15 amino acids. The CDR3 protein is CASRGLAPFRNSIYF. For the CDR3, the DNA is TGTGCCAGCAGGGGACTAGCCCCCTTTCGAAACAGCATATATTTT.